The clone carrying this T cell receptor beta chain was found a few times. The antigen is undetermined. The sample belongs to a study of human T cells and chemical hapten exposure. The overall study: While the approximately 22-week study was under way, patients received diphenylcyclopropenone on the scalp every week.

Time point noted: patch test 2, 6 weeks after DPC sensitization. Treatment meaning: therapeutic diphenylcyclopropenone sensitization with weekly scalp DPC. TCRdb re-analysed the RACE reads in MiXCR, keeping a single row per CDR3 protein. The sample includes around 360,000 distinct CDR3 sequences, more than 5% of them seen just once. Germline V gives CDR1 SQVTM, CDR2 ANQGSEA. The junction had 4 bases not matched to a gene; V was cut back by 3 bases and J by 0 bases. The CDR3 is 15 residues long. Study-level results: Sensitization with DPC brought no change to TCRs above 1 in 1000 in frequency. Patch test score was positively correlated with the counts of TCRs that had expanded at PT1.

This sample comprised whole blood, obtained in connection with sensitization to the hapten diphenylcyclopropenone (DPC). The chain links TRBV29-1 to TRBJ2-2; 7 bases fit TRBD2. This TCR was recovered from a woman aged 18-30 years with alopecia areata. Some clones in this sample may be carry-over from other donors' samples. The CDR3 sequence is CSVEGGDANTGELFF. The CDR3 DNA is TGCAGCGTTGAGGGAGGGGACGCGAACACCGGGGAGCTGTTTTTT.